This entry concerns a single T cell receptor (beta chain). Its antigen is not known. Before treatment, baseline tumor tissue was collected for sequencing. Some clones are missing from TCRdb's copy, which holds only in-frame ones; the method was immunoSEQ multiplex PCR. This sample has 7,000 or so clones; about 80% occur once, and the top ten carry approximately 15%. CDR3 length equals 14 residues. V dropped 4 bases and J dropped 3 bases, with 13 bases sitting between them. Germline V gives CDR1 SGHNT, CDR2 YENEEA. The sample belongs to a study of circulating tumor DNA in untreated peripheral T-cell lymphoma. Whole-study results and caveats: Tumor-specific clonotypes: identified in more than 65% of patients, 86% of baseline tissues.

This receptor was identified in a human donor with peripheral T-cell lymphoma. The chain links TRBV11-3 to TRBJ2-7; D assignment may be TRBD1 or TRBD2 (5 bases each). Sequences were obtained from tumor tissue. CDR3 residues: CASSSSGRGYEQYF. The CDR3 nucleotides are TGTGCCAGCAGCTCTTCGGGACGTGGCTACGAGCAGTACTTC.